These 14 T cell receptor beta chains share one sample of origin, sequenced in a study of molecular identifiers for immune sequencing clone quantification. One entry per CDR3 protein, called by TCRdb with MiXCR from the PCR reads. The sample yields around 470,000 distinct CDR3 sequences, around 23% seen once. Sequencing was performed on naive CD8+ T cells from blood, with Jurkat cell RNA spiked in. Subset specified: FACS-sorted CD8+CD4-CCR7+CD45RA+ naive T cells. These receptors were obtained from a human donor in good health. Some libraries in this study had Jurkat cell RNA spiked in.

This clonotype came up a few times. The gene calls are TRBV30 and TRBJ2-1; the D is unclear. CDR1 is GTSNPN, CDR2 SVGIG, per germline (reference sequence). The V end lost 0 bases, the J end lost 8 bases, and 5 bases lay between the germline ends. The CDR3 totals 11 residues. The CDR3 sequence: CAWSVGYEQFF. The CDR3, as DNA: TGTGCCTGGAGTGTCGGGTATGAGCAGTTCTTC.

Concerning this clonotype itself: Mismatch with germline at one junction end may stem from a read error. The CDR3 DNA reads TGTGCCAGCAAGTACACCCGGTGGTCATTC. The encoded protein is CASKYTRWSF. The V and J genes are TRBV6-1 and TRBJ2-1, with D uncertain. Germline-derived CDR1 and CDR2 are MNHNS and SASEGT. This CDR3 region has 10 residues.

To note about this clonotype: Compared with germline, one end of the junction differs, possibly owing to a read error. The chain is built from TRBV7-2 and TRBJ1-2; TRBD1 might be the D (6 bases). CDR1 is SGHTA, CDR2 FQGNSA, per germline. The CDR3 is 13 amino acids. The CDR3 region has the DNA TGTGCCAGCAGCAAAGGGGGTGCCTATGGCTTCACCTTC. This sequence encodes CASSKGGAYGFTF.

This clonotype occurred a few times. The rearrangement uses TRBV5-5 and TRBJ2-5; TRBD2 matches at 12 bases. CDR3 size: 16 residues. The V gene's germline CDR1 is SGHKS and CDR2 YYEKEE (reference sequence). J was trimmed by 5 bases and V by 2 bases; bases with no gene match: 7. CDR3 sequence reads: CASSFLLAGGLETQYF. In DNA form, the CDR3 reads TGTGCCAGCAGCTTTCTCCTAGCGGGGGGGCTGGAGACCCAGTACTTC.

This clonotype came up a few times. The chain couples TRBV7-9 to TRBJ1-1; TRBD1 might be the D (5 bases). Germline CDR1 is SEHNR and CDR2 is FQNEAQ (reference sequence). This CDR3 has 17 amino acids. V was pared by 5 bases and J by 2 bases, with 21 bases between. The CDR3 region is CASSPKAEGTKNTEAFF. CDR3 nucleotides: TGTGCCAGCAGCCCCAAAGCGGAGGGGACGAAAAACACTGAAGCTTTCTTT. Full variable domain (remainder filled in from reference TRBV7-9 and TRBJ1-1): DTGVSQNPRHKITKRGQNVTFRCDPISEHNRLYWYRQTLGQGPEFLTYFQNEAQLEKSRLLSDRFSAERPKGSFSTLEIQRTEQGDSAMYLCASSPKAEGTKNTEAFFGQGTRLTVV.

The genes are TRBV7-9 and TRBJ2-5, with D perhaps matching TRBD1 (6 bases). The germline gives CDR1 SEHNR, CDR2 FQNEAQ (reference sequence). Trimming took 6 bases from V and 3 from J, leaving 11 bases between them. There are 13 residues in the CDR3. CDR3 bases: TGTGCCAGCAGGCAACAGGGAGAAGAGACCCAGTACTTC. It yields the protein CASRQQGEETQYF.

This clonotype was recorded many times. This sequence joins TRBV20-1 and TRBJ2-7; 8 bases are a match to TRBD1. CDR1 DFQATT and CDR2 SNEGSKA come from the germline V gene (reference sequence). V shed 6 bases and J 4 bases; nucleotides not matched to a gene: 8. The CDR3 consists of 13 residues. The CDR3 region is CSASDRGSYEQYF. The CDR3 nucleotides are TGCAGTGCAAGCGACAGGGGTTCGTACGAGCAGTACTTC.

This clonotype appeared a few times. This sequence joins TRBV29-1 and TRBJ2-7; D unresolved. V lost 0 bases and J 3 bases, leaving 12 bases between the germline ends. Germline loops: CDR1 SQVTM, CDR2 ANQGSEA. The CDR3 runs 14 residues. CDR3 in DNA: TGCAGCGTTGAAGAGGGTGGAATTGACTACGAGCAGTACTTC. Its protein product is CSVEEGGIDYEQYF.

CDR3 DNA: TGTGCCAGCATCGAGCGCTTGGGCGAAGAGACCCAGTACTTC. Its translation: CASIERLGEETQYF. The chain recombines TRBV7-9 with TRBJ2-5; no clear D gene. Germline CDR1 SEHNR, CDR2 FQNEAQ (reference sequence). The germline V and J ends were trimmed by 7 bases and 3 bases, with 15 bases remaining between them. The CDR3 spans 14 residues.

This clonotype was detected only a few times. The chain uses TRBV6-6 and TRBJ2-4; D may be TRBD1 or TRBD2 (6 bases each). Germline CDR1 is MNHNY and CDR2 is SVGAGI (reference sequence). The CDR3 runs to 16 residues. V dropped 1 base and J dropped 0 bases, with 10 bases sitting between them. In DNA, the CDR3 is TGTGCCAGCAGTTACTTCGGGGGCATAGCCAAAAACATTCAGTACTTC. It codes for CASSYFGGIAKNIQYF.

The V and J genes are TRBV12-3 or TRBV12-4 and TRBJ2-7; D remains unclear. V dropped 4 bases and J dropped 6 bases, with 13 bases sitting between them. The CDR3 extends over 13 amino acids. The CDR3 DNA reads as TGTGCCAGCAGTTGGACGGACGTGTTCGAGCAGTACTTC. As protein: CASSWTDVFEQYF.

The chain carries TRBV3-1 and TRBJ2-7; 8 bases map to TRBD1. Germline assignment: CDR1 LGHDT and CDR2 YNNKEL (reference sequence). Losses at the gene ends were 4 bases for V and 2 bases for J; bases not matched to a gene: 7. This CDR3 is built from 15 residues. CDR3 in DNA: TGTGCCAGCAGCCCAGAGCCGGGACAGGCCTACGAGCAGTACTTC. This encodes CASSPEPGQAYEQYF.

V is TRBV19 and J is TRBJ1-1; TRBD1 aligns across 7 bases. Germline V lookup: CDR1 LNHDA, CDR2 SQIVND (reference sequence). The CDR3 runs 14 residues. After removal of 5 bases from V and 1 base from J, the junction contained 4 bases not matched to a gene. Written as DNA, the CDR3 is TGTGCCAGTAGTGCAGACAGGGCGAACACTGAAGCTTTCTTT. The encoded protein is CASSADRANTEAFF. Looking up the rest from reference TRBV19 and TRBJ1-1 gives the full variable domain: DGGITQSPKYLFRKEGQNVTLSCEQNLNHDAMYWYRQDPGQGLRLIYYSQIVNDFQKGDIAEGYSVSREKKESFPLTVTSAQKNPTAFYLCASSADRANTEAFFGQGTRLTVV.

This clonotype was picked up many times. The chain carries TRBV29-1 and TRBJ1-3; D is unclear. Trimming removed 6 bases from V and 0 bases from J, with 9 bases in between. The CDR3 spans 13 residues. Germline CDR1 and CDR2: SQVTM and ANQGSEA. The CDR3 spells CSVGPYSGNTIYF. The DNA of the CDR3 is TGCAGCGTCGGGCCGTACTCTGGAAACACCATATATTTT.